These T cell receptor beta chains were read from a single sample in a study of a mutant IDH1 vaccine in newly diagnosed glioma. Data came from immunoSEQ multiplex PCR; TCRdb stores just in-frame clones and leaves some out. This table has 50,000 or so clones, 80% to 90% appearing once. Their recognized antigens are unknown. The sample in question was PBMCs, obtained from a glioma patient whose treatment included an IDH1 peptide vaccine. The receptors come from a woman in her fifties or sixties with glioma. Both conserved end residues are part of each CDR3. Fields, in order: J gene, V gene, D gene, clone size, CDR3 DNA, CDR3 protein. The D gene is left open where the match is weak. The size field is filled for only some rows; it gives once, few, many or a size class.

>TRBJ1-4|TRBV5-6|.|.
TGTGCCAGCAGCTTTGAGGCAGGGGATTTGTTTTTT
CASSFEAGDLFF
>TRBJ1-1|TRBV7-2|.|.
TGTGCCAGCAGCTTTGGGGGGCACACTGAAGCTTTCTTT
CASSFGGHTEAFF
>TRBJ1-3|TRBV5-5|TRBD1|.
TGTGCCAGCAGCCACGGGACAGGGGCTGGAAACACCATATATTTT
CASSHGTGAGNTIYF
>TRBJ1-4|TRBV9|.|.
TGTGCCAGCAGCGTAGGGGGAACTGCAACTAATGAAAAACTGTTTTTT
CASSVGGTATNEKLFF
>TRBJ2-7|TRBV10-3|.|.
TGTGCCATCAGTGAGGTCTTGGGGGCCTCCTACGAGCAGTACTTC
CAISEVLGASYEQYF
>TRBJ2-2|TRBV9|TRBD1|.
TGTGCCAGCAGCGGCGGCATGGGACAGGGCAACACCGGGGAGCTGTTTTTT
CASSGGMGQGNTGELFF
>TRBJ2-3|TRBV5-1|TRBD2|.
TGCGCCAGCAGCTTGGGGATCCCCGGGACTAGCGCCTTCTCAGATACGCAGTATTTT
CASSLGIPGTSAFSDTQYF
>TRBJ1-3|TRBV6-6|.|.
TGTGCCAGCAGCAGGGTTTCTGGAAACACCATATATTTT
CASSRVSGNTIYF
>TRBJ1-1|TRBV5-1|.|.
TGCGCCAGCAGCTTGACAGGAGGAGGGAACACTGAAGCTTTCTTT
CASSLTGGGNTEAFF
>TRBJ2-5|TRBV5-6|TRBD1|.
TGTGCCAGCAGCTTCTGGACAGGGAATGTTCAAGAGACCCAGTACTTC
CASSFWTGNVQETQYF
>TRBJ1-1|TRBV5-6|.|.
TGTGCCAGCAGCAACCTCCGGGAGGGGAACACTGAAGCTTTCTTT
CASSNLREGNTEAFF
>TRBJ1-1|TRBV5-4|.|.
TGTGCCAGCAGCTCCCCAGGGTTGGGTGAGACTGAAGCTTTCTTT
CASSSPGLGETEAFF
>TRBJ1-6|TRBV11-2|.|few
TGTGCCAGCAGCTTAAGTTGGGGCGATAATTCACCCCTCCACTTT
CASSLSWGDNSPLHF
>TRBJ2-5|TRBV15|.|once
TGTGCCACCAGCTGGGGGCCTGACCAGACCCAGTACTTC
CATSWGPDQTQYF
>TRBJ2-7|TRBV9|TRBD2|.
TGTGCCAGCAGCGGGGTTCGCGGGGGCTACGAGCAGTACTTC
CASSGVRGGYEQYF
>TRBJ2-3|TRBV6-1|.|once
TGTGCCAGCAGTGAACGGCGGGGACAGTTCACAGATACGCAGTATTTT
CASSERRGQFTDTQYF
>TRBJ1-2|TRBV28|.|.
TGTGCCAGCAGTTTAGAAGCGGCTAACTATGGCTACACCTTC
CASSLEAANYGYTF
>TRBJ2-3|TRBV18|.|.
TGTGCCAGCTCACCCCGGGGGACGACTAGCACAGATACGCAGTATTTT
CASSPRGTTSTDTQYF
>TRBJ2-3|TRBV9|TRBD2|.
TGTGCCAGCAGCGTAGAAGCTAGCGGAATCGCGTATTTT
CASSVEASGIAYF
>TRBJ1-1|TRBV5-5|.|.
TGTGCCAGCAGCTTTTCTTTGAGGGGCACTGAAGCTTTCTTT
CASSFSLRGTEAFF
>TRBJ2-1|TRBV7-9|TRBD2|.
TGTGCCAGCAGCTCCGGGGCGGGGGGCCCTTTCTTC
CASSSGAGGPFF
>TRBJ1-1|TRBV9|TRBD1|few
TGTGCCAGCAGCGTAGGACAGGGGGCGAACACTGAAGCTTTCTTT
CASSVGQGANTEAFF
>TRBJ1-5|TRBV18|.|.
TGTGCCAGCTCACCGTACCGGGACAATCAGCCCCAGCATTTT
CASSPYRDNQPQHF
>TRBJ1-1|TRBV7-2|.|.
TGTGCCAGCAGCTTAGGAGGGGGCACTGAAGCTTTCTTT
CASSLGGGTEAFF
>TRBJ1-5|TRBV4-3|.|.
TGCGCCAGCAGCCAAGATCCTGGCCAGCCCCAGCATTTT
CASSQDPGQPQHF
>TRBJ1-2|TRBV28|TRBD1|.
TGTGCCAGCAGTTTAGGGACAGGGGGAGGCTATGGCTACACCTTC
CASSLGTGGGYGYTF
>TRBJ1-1|TRBV6-5|.|.
TGTGCCAGCAGTTTAGCAGGGGACACTGAAGCTTTCTTT
CASSLAGDTEAFF
>TRBJ1-5|TRBV6-6|.|.
TGTGCCAGCAGTTACTCGGGAGACCCTAGCAATCAGCCCCAGCATTTT
CASSYSGDPSNQPQHF
>TRBJ1-1|TRBV19|.|.
TGTGCCAGTAGTATAGGGGCAGGATGGATGAACACTGAAGCTTTCTTT
CASSIGAGWMNTEAFF
>TRBJ2-2|TRBV28|.|.
TGTGCCAGCAGTGGGGCAGGGAGTACCGGGGAGCTGTTTTTT
CASSGAGSTGELFF
>TRBJ2-1|TRBV5-1|.|.
TGCGCCAGCAGCAAGGGGGGACGTGAGCAGTTCTTC
CASSKGGREQFF
>TRBJ1-2|TRBV6-5|.|.
TGTGCCAGCAGTTACGAGGGCAACTATGGCTACACCTTC
CASSYEGNYGYTF